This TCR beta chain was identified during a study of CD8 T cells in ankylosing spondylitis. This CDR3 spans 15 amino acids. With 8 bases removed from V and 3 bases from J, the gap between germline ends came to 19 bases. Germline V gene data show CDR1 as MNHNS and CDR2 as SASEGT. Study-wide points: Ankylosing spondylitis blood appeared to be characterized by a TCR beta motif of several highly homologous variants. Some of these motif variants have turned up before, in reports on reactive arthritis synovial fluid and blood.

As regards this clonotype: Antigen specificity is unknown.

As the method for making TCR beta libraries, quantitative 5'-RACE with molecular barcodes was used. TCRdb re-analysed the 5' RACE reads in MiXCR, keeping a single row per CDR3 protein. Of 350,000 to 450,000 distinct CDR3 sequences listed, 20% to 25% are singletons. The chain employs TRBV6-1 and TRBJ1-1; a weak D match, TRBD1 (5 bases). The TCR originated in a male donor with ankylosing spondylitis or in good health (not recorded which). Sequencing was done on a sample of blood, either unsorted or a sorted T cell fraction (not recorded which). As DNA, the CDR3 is TGTGCCAGCGGACGGCCCGGGGGAGAGCACACTGAAGCTTTCTTT. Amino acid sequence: CASGRPGGEHTEAFF.